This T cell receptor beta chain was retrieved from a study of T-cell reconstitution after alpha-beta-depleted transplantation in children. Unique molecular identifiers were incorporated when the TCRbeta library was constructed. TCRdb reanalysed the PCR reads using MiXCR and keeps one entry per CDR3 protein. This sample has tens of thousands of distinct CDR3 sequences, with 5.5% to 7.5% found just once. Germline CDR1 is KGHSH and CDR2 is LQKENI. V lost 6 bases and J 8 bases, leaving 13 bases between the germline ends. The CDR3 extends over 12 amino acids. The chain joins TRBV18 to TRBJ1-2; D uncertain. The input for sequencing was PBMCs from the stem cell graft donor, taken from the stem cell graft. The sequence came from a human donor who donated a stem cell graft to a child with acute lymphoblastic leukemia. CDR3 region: CASSAVGEGYTF. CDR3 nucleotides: TGTGCCAGCTCCGCGGTCGGGGAAGGCTACACCTTC.